The 19 T cell receptor beta chains listed next were all sequenced from one sample in a study of blood T cell repertoires in COVID-19. Profiled with immunoSEQ multiplex PCR; TCRdb holds only in-frame clones, not every one. The table has roughly 110,000 clones, 75% to 95% seen once. The sample taken for sequencing was peripheral blood. These receptors were obtained from a woman in her 30s with acute or convalescent COVID-19.

The CDR3 sequence: CASSFSFGVGTEAFF. In DNA, the CDR3 is TGTGCCAGCAGCTTCTCGTTCGGGGTCGGAACTGAAGCTTTCTTT. The chain combines TRBV7-2 with TRBJ1-1; D is ambiguous. This CDR3 contains 15 residues. Germline CDR1 and CDR2: SGHTA and FQGNSA. Deletions cut 3 bases from V and 5 bases from J, with 16 bases between.

This clone was detected only once. The chain links TRBV6-6 to TRBJ2-7; TRBD1 might be the D (6 bases). Germline lookup yields CDR1 MNHNY and CDR2 SVGAGI (reference sequence). V shed 6 bases and J shed 4 bases, with 10 bases lying between them. This CDR3 spans 12 amino acids. The CDR3 sequence is CASRPGQYEQYF. CDR3 sequence (DNA): TGTGCCAGCAGGCCTGGACAGTACGAGCAGTACTTC.

The chain uses TRBV4-1 and TRBJ2-3; TRBD2 matches at 9 bases. The germline V gene encodes CDR1 MGHRA and CDR2 YSYEKL. The CDR3 has 15 residues. Trimming removed 4 bases from V and 1 base from J; junction bases left unmatched: 3. The CDR3 sequence is CASSPSGTGTDTQYF. The CDR3 DNA sequence: TGCGCCAGCAGCCCTAGCGGGACCGGCACAGATACGCAGTATTTT.

The rearrangement joins TRBV18 to TRBJ2-1, with 9 bases fitting TRBD2. The CDR3 has 15 amino acids. V was clipped by 2 bases and J by 4 bases; unmatched bases: 3. Germline CDR1 reads KGHSH; CDR2 reads LQKENI. The chain's CDR3 is CASSPLSGGYNEQFF. The CDR3 coding sequence is TGTGCCAGCTCACCATTGAGCGGGGGGTACAATGAGCAGTTCTTC.

The rearrangement links TRBV19 to TRBJ1-1; 9 bases match TRBD1. V was pared by 9 bases and J by 4 bases, with 9 bases of the junction left unmatched. This CDR3 is 14 amino acids long. CDR1 is LNHDA and CDR2 is SQIVND in the germline V gene (reference sequence). DNA of the CDR3: TGTGCCAGCTTCCCGGGACAGGGTCCCACTGAAGCTTTCTTT. Protein product: CASFPGQGPTEAFF.

The rearrangement joins TRBV3-1 (or the pseudogene TRBV3-2) to TRBJ1-4; D perhaps matches TRBD1 (5 bases). Germline values: CDR1 LGHDT, CDR2 YNNKEL (reference sequence). Trimming took 3 bases from V and 6 from J, leaving 20 bases between them. This CDR3 region has 17 residues. CDR3 sequence (DNA): TGTGCCAGCAGCCACACAGGTGCAACAGGCGGGGATGAAAAACTGTTTTTT. The encoded protein is CASSHTGATGGDEKLFF.

This clone was seen once. The rearrangement joins TRBV4-1 to TRBJ1-5; a possible D gene is TRBD1 (6 bases). Germline lookup yields CDR1 MGHRA and CDR2 YSYEKL. The V gene lost 1 base and the J gene lost 7 bases, with 20 bases spanning the gap. CDR3 length equals 17 residues. The CDR3 nucleotides read TGCGCCAGCAGCCAAGGCTTACGTGGGGGGGCTCTGCAGCCCCAGCATTTT. Residues: CASSQGLRGGALQPQHF.

The V gene is TRBV27, the J gene TRBJ1-1, with D possibly TRBD1 on 5 matching bases. Trimming cost V 0 bases and J 7 bases, with 9 bases left between them. Germline V lookup: CDR1 MNHEY, CDR2 SMNVEV (reference sequence). This CDR3 spans 13 amino acids. In DNA form, the CDR3 reads TGTGCCAGCAGTTTATCTGCAGGGATTGAAGCTTTCTTT. Protein sequence: CASSLSAGIEAFF.

The DNA for the CDR3 is TGCGCCAGCAGCTTATCAGGGGAGCCTTACGAGCAGTACTTC. Protein: CASSLSGEPYEQYF. The chain uses TRBV5-1 and TRBJ2-7; a possible D gene is TRBD1 (6 bases). Per germline, CDR1 SGHRS and CDR2 YFSETQ. This CDR3 is built from 14 residues. V was cut by 2 bases and J by 4 bases, with 13 bases left in between.

This rearrangement joins TRBV29-1 to TRBJ1-5, with 9 bases that match TRBD1. Germline values: CDR1 SQVTM, CDR2 ANQGSEA. CDR3 size: 16 residues. Germline trimming cut 2 bases from V and 5 bases from J; bases unmatched to any gene: 10. CDR3 residues: CSVERLEGTGYQPQHF. CDR3 in DNA: TGCAGCGTTGAACGGCTGGAGGGGACAGGGTATCAGCCCCAGCATTTT.

The chain carries TRBV28 and TRBJ2-1; perhaps TRBD1 as D (7 bases). Per germline, CDR1 MDHEN and CDR2 SYDVKM. V was cut by 1 base and J by 5 bases, with 18 bases left in between. This CDR3 contains 17 residues. The CDR3 DNA is TGTGCCAGCAGTTTATTAGGAGGGGGCTCCAAGGACAATGAGCAGTTCTTC. Residues: CASSLLGGGSKDNEQFF.

The rearrangement joins TRBV28 to TRBJ1-6, with TRBD1 identical over 7 bases. Germline assignment: CDR1 MDHEN and CDR2 SYDVKM. The CDR3 runs 17 residues. V was pared by 6 bases and J by 4 bases, with 12 bases of the junction left unmatched. CDR3 region: CASSERGPTIYNSPLHF. The CDR3 DNA reads TGTGCCAGCAGCGAGAGGGGGCCGACGATTTATAATTCACCCCTCCACTTT.

V usage is TRBV5-4 and J usage is TRBJ2-1; TRBD1 matches at 8 bases. Germline CDR1 reads SGHNT; CDR2 reads YYREEE (reference sequence). This CDR3 is built from 15 residues. V lost 5 bases and J lost 0; bases outside the gene matches: 4. CDR3 DNA: TGTGCCAGCAGTTCGGACAGGGCCTCCTACAATGAGCAGTTCTTC. Its translation: CASSSDRASYNEQFF.

V usage is TRBV5-1 and J usage is TRBJ1-4, with D possibly TRBD1 on 5 matching bases. Germline V gene sequence: CDR1 SGHRS, CDR2 YFSETQ. The ends were cut back, 5 bases at V and 0 bases at J, with 14 bases in the middle. CDR3 size: 16 residues. The CDR3 coding sequence is TGCGCCAGCAGGCGCGCCGACAGAGCAACTAATGAAAAACTGTTTTTT. This encodes CASRRADRATNEKLFF.

The DNA for the CDR3 is TGTGCCAGCAGCCACAAATGGACGGGAGGGCTCGACGAGCAGTACTTC. This translates into CASSHKWTGGLDEQYF. The rearrangement joins TRBV7-2 to TRBJ2-7, with 8 nucleotides matching TRBD2. The V gene end was trimmed by 5 bases and the J gene end by 5 bases; junction bases not matched to a gene: 14. CDR3 size: 16 residues. Germline loops: CDR1 SGHTA, CDR2 FQGNSA.

CDR3 DNA sequence: TGTGCCAGCAGTTTCTTTGGGGACAAGGTGGAAGCTTTCTTT. Protein: CASSFFGDKVEAFF. The chain combines TRBV28 with TRBJ1-1, with D perhaps TRBD1 (6 bases). Germline V CDR1 and CDR2: MDHEN, SYDVKM. Trimming pared 3 bases from V and 8 bases from J, leaving 16 bases between. The length of the CDR3 is 14 residues.

The rearrangement links TRBV6-2 or TRBV6-3 to TRBJ1-2; maybe TRBD1 (5 bases). V dropped 3 bases and J dropped 8 bases, with 13 bases sitting between them. The CDR3 sequence is 13 residues long. In germline, CDR1 is MNHEY, CDR2 SVGEGT. The CDR3 DNA reads TGTGCCAGCAGTTATGGCAGGGCGGCGGGCTACACCTTC. The encoded protein is CASSYGRAAGYTF.

The rearrangement links TRBV11-2 to TRBJ1-2; 9 bases are a match to TRBD1. V lost 6 bases and J lost 4; bases outside the gene matches: 9. The CDR3 runs 15 residues. The germline CDR1 and CDR2 sequences are SGHAT and FQNNGV. CDR3 nucleotides: TGTGCCAGCAGACGCCCGGGACAGGGCGCCTATGGCTACACCTTC. This encodes CASRRPGQGAYGYTF. The variable domain in full, completed from reference TRBV11-2 and TRBJ1-2, reads EAGVAQSPRYKIIEKRQSVAFWCNPISGHATLYWYQQILGQGPKLLIQFQNNGVVDDSQLPKDRFSAERLKGVDSTLKIQPAKLEDSAVYLCASRRPGQGAYGYTFGSGTRLTVV.

The chain combines TRBV11-2 with TRBJ2-7; 8 nucleotides align to TRBD1. Germline lookup yields CDR1 SGHAT and CDR2 FQNNGV. The CDR3 has 15 residues. The junction had 9 bases not matched to a gene; V was cut back by 6 bases and J by 2 bases. CDR3 in amino acids: CASSYPRQGTYEQYF. In DNA form, the CDR3 reads TGTGCCAGCAGTTACCCCCGACAGGGGACCTACGAGCAGTACTTC.